The 21 T cell receptor beta chains presented below share a single source sample, sequenced in a study of human T cells and chemical hapten exposure. Time point specified: pre-sensitization, week 0. The sample's treatment: therapeutic diphenylcyclopropenone sensitization with weekly scalp DPC. Each CDR3 protein gets one entry after TCRdb re-called the RACE reads with MiXCR. The table lists about 89,000 distinct CDR3 sequences, about a tenth of them singletons. Sequencing used whole blood, obtained in connection with sensitization to the hapten diphenylcyclopropenone (DPC). Source of these receptors: an older woman with alopecia areata. Some clones in this sample may be carry-over from other donors' samples.

Many counts were recorded for this clonotype. The chain carries TRBV7-6 and TRBJ1-4, with no clear D. Trimming cost V 3 bases and J 3 bases, with 11 bases left between them. The CDR3 runs 15 residues. CDR1 is SGHVS and CDR2 is FNYEAQ in the germline V gene. The CDR3 loop is CASSLGLAANEKLFF. The DNA of the CDR3 is TGTGCCAGCAGCTTGGGGTTGGCGGCTAATGAAAAACTGTTTTTT.

This clonotype appeared a few times. This rearrangement joins TRBV13 to TRBJ2-7; D might be TRBD2 (5 bases). The CDR3 covers 13 residues. With 2 bases removed from V and 6 bases from J, the gap between germline ends came to 11 bases. The germline V gene encodes CDR1 PRHDT and CDR2 FYEKMQ (reference sequence). The CDR3 is CASSLSGGIEQYF. The CDR3 nucleotides are TGTGCCAGCAGCTTATCTGGAGGTATCGAGCAGTACTTC.

This chain links TRBV2 with TRBJ2-1, with TRBD2 matching 8 bases. The CDR3 extends over 13 amino acids. V trimming: 6 bases; J trimming: 9 bases; junction bases outside the gene matches: 7. Germline values: CDR1 SNHLY, CDR2 FYNNEI. Written as DNA, the CDR3 is TGTGCCAGCAGCGGGGGGGCCGTGGGTGAGCAGTTCTTC. Residues: CASSGGAVGEQFF. Complete variable domain (other parts from reference TRBV2 and TRBJ2-1): EPEVTQTPSHQVTQMGQEVILRCVPISNHLYFYWYRQILGQKVEFLVSFYNNEISEKSEIFDDQFSVERPDGSNFTLKIRSTKLEDSAMYFCASSGGAVGEQFFGPGTRLTVL.

V is TRBV6-1 and J is TRBJ2-5; 7 positions match TRBD1. The junction had 4 bases not matched to a gene; V was cut back by 6 bases and J by 3 bases. The CDR3 runs 13 residues. From germline, CDR1 is MNHNS and CDR2 SASEGT. The CDR3: CASRLGQEETQYF. The DNA for the CDR3 is TGTGCCAGCAGACTAGGACAGGAAGAGACCCAGTACTTC.

This clonotype showed up many times. The J gene is TRBJ2-5, the V gene TRBV29-1, with a weak D call TRBD1 (5 bases). Germline V gives CDR1 SQVTM, CDR2 ANQGSEA. The length of the CDR3 is 15 residues. Trimming removed 5 bases at V and 8 bases at J, with 24 bases between. The CDR3 region is CSVSPSTDSKTTQYF. As DNA, the CDR3 is TGCAGCGTTTCTCCTTCGACAGACAGCAAGACCACCCAGTACTTC. Full variable domain (outside the CDR3, taken from reference TRBV29-1 and TRBJ2-5): SAVISQKPSRDICQRGTSLTIQCQVDSQVTMMFWYRQQPGQSLTLIATANQGSEATYESGFVIDKFPISRPNLTFSTLTVSNMSPEDSSIYLCSVSPSTDSKTTQYFGPGTRLLVL.

The sample holds a few counts of this clonotype. This chain connects TRBV20-1 to TRBJ1-4, with D possibly matching TRBD1 (5 bases). V was cut by 0 bases and J by 6 bases, with 20 bases left in between. This CDR3 comprises 17 residues. From germline, CDR1 is DFQATT and CDR2 SNEGSKA (reference sequence). The CDR3 DNA reads TGCAGTGCTAGAGAGAGAAAGTATAGGGGAAAATATGAAAAACTGTTTTTT. Its protein is CSARERKYRGKYEKLFF.

This clonotype has a handful of counts. This sequence joins TRBV12-5 and TRBJ1-1; perhaps TRBD1 as D (6 bases). V gave up 5 bases and J gave up 7 bases, with 8 bases separating them. Germline V gives CDR1 LGHNT, CDR2 FRNRAP. This CDR3 spans 11 amino acids. This CDR3 reads CASGARGEAFF. The CDR3 bases are TGTGCTAGTGGTGCCAGGGGTGAAGCTTTCTTT.

V usage is TRBV2 and J usage is TRBJ1-2; D remains ambiguous. The CDR3 runs to 13 residues. The ends were cut back, 1 base at V and 5 bases at J, with 8 bases in the middle. The V gene's germline CDR1 is SNHLY and CDR2 FYNNEI. The CDR3 spells CASSEGERYGYTF. DNA for the CDR3: TGTGCCAGCAGTGAAGGGGAACGGTATGGCTACACCTTC.

This clonotype was counted a single time. The chain recombines TRBV20-1 with TRBJ1-6; 8 bases line up with TRBD1. The V and J ends lost 4 bases and 9 bases, in that order; junction bases with no gene match: 11. The CDR3 covers 15 residues. Germline assignment: CDR1 DFQATT and CDR2 SNEGSKA (reference sequence). The CDR3 coding sequence is TGCAGTGCTATCCGCGGGACAGGAGTCAGTTCACCCCTCCACTTT. As protein: CSAIRGTGVSSPLHF.

This clonotype was observed at least ten times. The chain uses TRBV29-1 and TRBJ1-1, with no clear D. Trimming removed 4 bases at V and 1 base at J, with 13 bases between. The CDR3 covers 14 residues. CDR1 and CDR2 (germline): SQVTM, ANQGSEA. CDR3 DNA sequence: TGCAGCGTTGCATCGCGGGGAGGGAACACTGAAGCTTTCTTT. This gives the protein CSVASRGGNTEAFF.

This clonotype appeared many times. CDR3 protein: CASRRYKDTDTQYF. CDR3 nucleotide sequence: TGTGCCAGCAGACGATACAAAGATACAGATACGCAGTATTTT. J is TRBJ2-3 and V is TRBV6-5, with D uncertain. CDR3 length: 14 residues. The V end was cut by 6 bases, the J end by 3 bases, with 13 bases between. CDR1 and CDR2 (germline): MNHEY, SVGAGI.

Many counts were recorded for this clonotype. The chain combines TRBV12-3 or TRBV12-4 with TRBJ2-5; 9 bases map to TRBD2. V was clipped by 2 bases and J by 7 bases; unmatched bases: 11. The CDR3 length is 16 residues. CDR3 region: CASSLSPSGALGTQYF. CDR3 nucleotide sequence: TGTGCCAGCAGTTTATCCCCTAGCGGGGCTCTAGGGACCCAGTACTTC.

The CDR3 region has the DNA TGTGCCAGCAGTGGGGGGGCTCCGAATCAGCCCCAGCATTTT. Translated: CASSGGAPNQPQHF. The gene calls are TRBV2 and TRBJ1-5; tentatively, D is TRBD1 (6 bases). Trimming shortened V by 4 bases and J by 4 bases, and 11 bases separated the two germline ends. The germline V gene encodes CDR1 SNHLY and CDR2 FYNNEI. There are 14 residues in the CDR3. The full variable domain, rest sourced from reference TRBV2 and TRBJ1-5, is EPEVTQTPSHQVTQMGQEVILRCVPISNHLYFYWYRQILGQKVEFLVSFYNNEISEKSEIFDDQFSVERPDGSNFTLKIRSTKLEDSAMYFCASSGGAPNQPQHFGDGTRLSIL.

In regard to this clonotype: This could be a read error, since a much larger clone is one nucleotide away. The rearrangement uses TRBV3-1 and TRBJ1-5; no firm D call. Per the germline V gene, CDR1 is LGHDT and CDR2 is YNNKEL (reference sequence). There are 14 residues in the CDR3. The CDR3 DNA follows: TGTGCCAGCAGCCTTACGATCGGCAATCAGCACCAGCATTTT. It specifies CASSLTIGNQHQHF.

This clonotype came up many times. V gene TRBV9 combines with J gene TRBJ1-6; 9 bases map to TRBD1. The V and J ends lost 4 bases and 5 bases, in that order; junction bases with no gene match: 4. The CDR3 is 15 residues long. CDR1 is SGDLS and CDR2 is YYNGEE in the germline V gene. Written as DNA, the CDR3 is TGTGCCAGCAGCAGGGACAGGGTTGATAATTCACCCCTCCACTTT. It is translated as CASSRDRVDNSPLHF. Supplemented by reference TRBV9 and TRBJ1-6, the full variable domain reads DSGVTQTPKHLITATGQRVTLRCSPRSGDLSVYWYQQSLDQGLQFLIQYYNGEERAKGNILERFSAQQFPDLHSELNLSSLELGDSALYFCASSRDRVDNSPLHFGNGTRLTVT.

This clonotype was observed many times. The chain couples TRBV14 to TRBJ2-7, with 8 positions matching TRBD2. Germline CDR1 reads SGHDN; CDR2 reads FVKESK. The V and J ends lost 4 bases and 5 bases, in that order; junction bases with no gene match: 16. CDR3 length equals 17 residues. CDR3 coding DNA: TGTGCCAGCAGCCCTCCTGGGATTACGGGGGGGCCCAACGAGCAGTACTTC. Protein: CASSPPGITGGPNEQYF.

This clonotype was found a few times. The J gene is TRBJ2-1, the V gene TRBV10-3; D may be TRBD2 (5 bases). This CDR3 has 14 amino acids. The germline CDR1 and CDR2 sequences are ENHRY and SYGVKD. With 5 bases removed from V and 0 bases from J, the gap between germline ends came to 8 bases. Here the CDR3 DNA reads TGTGCCATCAGTCTAGGGAGCTCCTACAATGAGCAGTTCTTC. It is translated as CAISLGSSYNEQFF.

This clonotype was picked up many times. The chain is built from TRBV12-3 or TRBV12-4 and TRBJ1-5; 10 nucleotides line up with TRBD1. This CDR3 has 19 amino acids. V shed 2 bases and J 0 bases; nucleotides not matched to a gene: 10. The CDR3 protein is CASSLILRQGAPSNQPQHF. In nucleotides, the CDR3 is TGTGCCAGCAGTTTAATATTGAGACAGGGGGCCCCTAGCAATCAGCCCCAGCATTTT.

In DNA, the CDR3 is TGTGCCAGCAGTCCCGACAGGGAAAGTGCCTATGGCTACACCTTC. As protein: CASSPDRESAYGYTF. The V call is TRBV12-3 or TRBV12-4, the J call TRBJ1-2; 7 bases line up with TRBD1. Germline trimming cut 5 bases from V and 4 bases from J; bases unmatched to any gene: 10. CDR3 length equals 15 residues.

The chain is built from TRBV20-1 and TRBJ2-3; 8 nucleotides align to TRBD2. Unmatched junction bases numbered 11, after V lost 6 bases and J lost 6 bases. Germline CDR1 is DFQATT and CDR2 is SNEGSKA (reference sequence). The CDR3 contains 14 residues. The CDR3 region is CSAKVGGGWDTQYF. Written as DNA, the CDR3 is TGCAGTGCCAAAGTCGGGGGGGGATGGGATACGCAGTATTTT.

The chain is built from TRBV6-5 and TRBJ2-1, with a possible D match to TRBD2 (6 bases). Germline V gene sequence: CDR1 MNHEY, CDR2 SVGAGI. The CDR3 has 15 residues. V was cut by 1 base and J by 7 bases, with 14 bases left in between. CDR3 coding DNA: TGTGCCAGCAGTTACTTGGGGAGCGGGTGGAATGAGCAGTTCTTC. Its translation: CASSYLGSGWNEQFF.